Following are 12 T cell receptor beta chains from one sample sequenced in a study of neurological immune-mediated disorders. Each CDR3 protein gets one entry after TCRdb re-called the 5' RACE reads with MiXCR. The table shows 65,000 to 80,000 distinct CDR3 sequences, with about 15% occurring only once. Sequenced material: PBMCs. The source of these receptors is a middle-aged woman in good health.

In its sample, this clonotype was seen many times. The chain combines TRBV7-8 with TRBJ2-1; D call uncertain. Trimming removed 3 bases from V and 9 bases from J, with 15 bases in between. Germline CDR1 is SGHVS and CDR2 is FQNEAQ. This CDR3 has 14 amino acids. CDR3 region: CASSFFGLGGEQFF. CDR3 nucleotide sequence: TGTGCCAGCAGCTTCTTTGGTCTGGGTGGTGAGCAGTTCTTC.

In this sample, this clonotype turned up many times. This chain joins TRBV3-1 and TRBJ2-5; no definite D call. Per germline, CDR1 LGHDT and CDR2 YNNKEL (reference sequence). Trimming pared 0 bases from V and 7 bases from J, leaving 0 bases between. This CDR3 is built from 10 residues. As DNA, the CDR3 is TGTGCCAGCAGCCAAGAGACCCAGTACTTC. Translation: CASSQETQYF.

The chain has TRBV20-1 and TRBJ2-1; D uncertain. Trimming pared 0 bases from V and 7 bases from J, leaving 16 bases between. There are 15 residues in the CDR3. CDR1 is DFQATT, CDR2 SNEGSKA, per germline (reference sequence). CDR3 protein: CSARDRKGSRNEQFF. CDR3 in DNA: TGCAGTGCTAGAGATAGAAAGGGATCTAGGAATGAGCAGTTCTTC.

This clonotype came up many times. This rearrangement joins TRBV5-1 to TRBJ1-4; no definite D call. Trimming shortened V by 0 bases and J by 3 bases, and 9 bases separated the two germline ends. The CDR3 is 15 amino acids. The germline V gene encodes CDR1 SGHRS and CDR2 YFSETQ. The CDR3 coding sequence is TGCGCCAGCAGCTTGGCTGCCAGTTCTAATGAAAAACTGTTTTTT. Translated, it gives CASSLAASSNEKLFF.

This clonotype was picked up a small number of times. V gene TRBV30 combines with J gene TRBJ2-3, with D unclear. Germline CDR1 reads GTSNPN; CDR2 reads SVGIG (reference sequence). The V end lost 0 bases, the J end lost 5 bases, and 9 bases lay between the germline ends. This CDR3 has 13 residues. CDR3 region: CAWSVQALDTQYF. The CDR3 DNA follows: TGTGCCTGGAGTGTACAAGCCCTAGATACGCAGTATTTT.

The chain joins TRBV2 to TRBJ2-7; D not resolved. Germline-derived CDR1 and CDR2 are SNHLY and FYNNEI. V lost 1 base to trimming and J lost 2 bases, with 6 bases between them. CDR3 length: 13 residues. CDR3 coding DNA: TGTGCCAGCAGTGAAGAAGGGCCCTACGAGCAGTACGTC. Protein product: CASSEEGPYEQYV.

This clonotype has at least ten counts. The CDR3 sequence is CASSLVGYQETQYF. The CDR3 DNA reads TGTGCCAGCAGCTTGGTGGGGTACCAAGAGACCCAGTACTTC. This sequence joins TRBV5-4 and TRBJ2-5; no firm D call. The CDR3 totals 14 residues. Per germline, CDR1 SGHNT and CDR2 YYREEE (reference sequence). V was clipped by 0 bases and J by 0 bases, with 6 bases between them.

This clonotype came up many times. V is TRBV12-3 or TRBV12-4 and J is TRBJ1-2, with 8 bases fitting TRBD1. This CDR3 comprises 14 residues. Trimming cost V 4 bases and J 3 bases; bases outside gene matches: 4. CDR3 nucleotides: TGTGCCAGCAGTTCAGGGGGCGTAGACTATGGCTACACCTTC. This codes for CASSSGGVDYGYTF.

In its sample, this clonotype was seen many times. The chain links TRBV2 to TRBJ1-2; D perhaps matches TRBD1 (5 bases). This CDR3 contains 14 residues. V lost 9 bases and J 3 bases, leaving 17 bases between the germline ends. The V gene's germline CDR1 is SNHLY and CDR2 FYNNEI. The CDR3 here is CASFASGTDYGYTF. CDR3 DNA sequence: TGTGCCAGTTTTGCTTCCGGGACGGACTATGGCTACACCTTC.

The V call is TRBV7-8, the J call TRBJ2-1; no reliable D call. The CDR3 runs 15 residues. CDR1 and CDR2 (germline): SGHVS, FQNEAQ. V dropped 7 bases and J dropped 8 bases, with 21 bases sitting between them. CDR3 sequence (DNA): TGTGCCAGCACGCTTAGTCAGGTGCTAGTATATGAGCAGTTCTTC. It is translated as CASTLSQVLVYEQFF. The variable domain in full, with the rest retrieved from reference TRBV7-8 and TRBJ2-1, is GAGVSQSPRYKVAKRGQDVALRCDPISGHVSLFWYQQALGQGPEFLTYFQNEAQLDKSGLPSDRFFAERPEGSVSTLKIQRTQQEDSAVYLCASTLSQVLVYEQFFGPGTRLTVL.

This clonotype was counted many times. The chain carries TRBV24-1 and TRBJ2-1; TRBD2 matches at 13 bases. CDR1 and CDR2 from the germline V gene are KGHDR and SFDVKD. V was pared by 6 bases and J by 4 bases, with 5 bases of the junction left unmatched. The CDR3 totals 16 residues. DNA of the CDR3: TGTGCCACCAGTACTAGCGGGGGGGCATCATACAATGAGCAGTTCTTC. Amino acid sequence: CATSTSGGASYNEQFF.

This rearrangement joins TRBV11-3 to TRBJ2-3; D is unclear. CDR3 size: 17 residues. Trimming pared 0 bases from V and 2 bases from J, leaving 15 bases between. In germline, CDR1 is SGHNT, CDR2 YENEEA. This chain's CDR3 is CASSLDGSARNTDTQYF. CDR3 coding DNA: TGTGCCAGCAGCTTAGATGGGTCGGCCCGAAACACAGATACGCAGTATTTT.